Listed below are T cell receptor beta chains from one sample, sequenced in a study of blood T cells in healthy people across ages. MiXCR, applied by TCRdb to the 5' RACE reads, yields one record per CDR3 protein. The data hold 1.5 million to 2 million distinct CDR3 sequences, with approximately 28% observed a single time. The sample comprised blood. The receptors were gathered from a woman aged 25 to 45 in good health. The CDR3 runs from the conserved cysteine through the conserved F or W. Each record gives: V gene, J gene, clone size, D gene, CDR3 protein, CDR3 DNA. The D gene is left open where the match is weak. Not all rows give a size; the values are once, few, many and, for expanded clones, a class.

v_gene: TRBV7-7
j_gene: TRBJ2-1
abundance: many
d_gene: -
CDR3aa: CASSPTGQNEQFF
CDR3nt: TGTGCCAGCAGCCCCACAGGACAGAATGAGCAGTTCTTC

v_gene: TRBV15
j_gene: TRBJ1-2
abundance: few
d_gene: -
CDR3aa: CATSGGDLKYDYTF
CDR3nt: TGTGCCACCAGCGGGGGCGATTTGAAGTATGACTACACCTTC

v_gene: TRBV5-5
j_gene: TRBJ1-1
abundance: few
d_gene: TRBD1
CDR3aa: CASSFSQGAWGNTEAFF
CDR3nt: TGTGCCAGCAGCTTTTCCCAGGGGGCCTGGGGGAACACTGAAGCTTTCTTT

v_gene: TRBV4-1
j_gene: TRBJ1-2
abundance: -
d_gene: TRBD1
CDR3aa: CASSQDPAGTGENYGYTF
CDR3nt: TGCGCCAGCAGCCAAGATCCAGCGGGGACAGGGGAAAACTATGGCTACACCTTC

v_gene: TRBV7-2
j_gene: TRBJ2-1
abundance: -
d_gene: -
CDR3aa: CASSFRRERGNEQFF
CDR3nt: TGTGCCAGCAGCTTCAGGCGGGAAAGAGGGAATGAGCAGTTCTTC

v_gene: TRBV20-1
j_gene: TRBJ2-1
abundance: -
d_gene: TRBD2
CDR3aa: CSARDQERGGAYNEQFF
CDR3nt: TGCAGTGCTAGAGATCAGGAGCGGGGGGGAGCCTACAATGAGCAGTTCTTC

v_gene: TRBV7-2
j_gene: TRBJ1-5
abundance: -
d_gene: -
CDR3aa: CASSLMPGNQPQHF
CDR3nt: TGTGCCAGCAGCTTAATGCCAGGCAATCAGCCCCAGCATTTT

v_gene: TRBV5-1
j_gene: TRBJ2-2
abundance: -
d_gene: TRBD2
CDR3aa: CASSLTTSGLTGELFF
CDR3nt: TGCGCCAGCAGCTTAACGACTAGCGGACTTACCGGGGAGCTGTTTTTT

v_gene: TRBV2
j_gene: TRBJ2-5
abundance: -
d_gene: -
CDR3aa: CASKGGRGETQYF
CDR3nt: TGTGCCAGCAAGGGCGGCAGAGGGGAGACCCAGTACTTC

v_gene: TRBV20-1
j_gene: TRBJ2-1
abundance: -
d_gene: -
CDR3aa: CSAEGVSFNEQFF
CDR3nt: TGCAGTGCAGAGGGGGTTTCGTTTAATGAGCAGTTCTTC

v_gene: TRBV5-6
j_gene: TRBJ2-1
abundance: -
d_gene: -
CDR3aa: CASSLGISGLGNEQFF
CDR3nt: TGTGCCAGCAGCTTGGGTATTTCGGGGTTGGGAAATGAGCAGTTCTTC

v_gene: TRBV6-2/TRBV6-3
j_gene: TRBJ2-7
abundance: few
d_gene: -
CDR3aa: CASGSSNTEYEQYF
CDR3nt: TGTGCCAGCGGCAGCTCCAATACGGAGTACGAGCAGTACTTC

v_gene: TRBV6-4
j_gene: TRBJ2-3
abundance: many
d_gene: TRBD2
CDR3aa: CASSAGLAGNSFTDTQYF
CDR3nt: TGTGCCAGCAGTGCCGGCCTAGCGGGGAATTCCTTCACAGATACGCAGTATTTT

v_gene: TRBV3-1
j_gene: TRBJ1-2
abundance: -
d_gene: TRBD1
CDR3aa: CASRGDSNYDYTF
CDR3nt: TGTGCCAGCAGGGGGGACAGTAACTATGACTACACCTTC

v_gene: TRBV5-1
j_gene: TRBJ1-1
abundance: -
d_gene: TRBD1
CDR3aa: CASSFRQGEGRTEAFF
CDR3nt: TGCGCCAGCAGCTTCAGACAGGGGGAAGGTCGGACTGAAGCTTTCTTT

v_gene: TRBV4-1
j_gene: TRBJ1-4
abundance: few
d_gene: TRBD1
CDR3aa: CASSHPRTGWGTNEKLFF
CDR3nt: TGCGCCAGCAGCCACCCCAGGACAGGGTGGGGAACTAATGAAAAACTGTTTTTT

v_gene: TRBV6-4
j_gene: TRBJ2-1
abundance: few
d_gene: TRBD1
CDR3aa: CASKQTGAKDNEQFF
CDR3nt: TGTGCCAGCAAACAGACAGGGGCCAAGGACAATGAGCAGTTCTTC

v_gene: TRBV6-1
j_gene: TRBJ2-7
abundance: -
d_gene: TRBD2
CDR3aa: CASRTSKGPYEQYF
CDR3nt: TGTGCCAGTAGGACTAGCAAGGGGCCCTACGAGCAGTACTTC

v_gene: TRBV9
j_gene: TRBJ2-5
abundance: -
d_gene: -
CDR3aa: CASSVGRETVLETQYF
CDR3nt: TGTGCCAGCAGCGTAGGACGGGAGACGGTTTTAGAGACCCAGTACTTC

v_gene: TRBV7-2
j_gene: TRBJ2-1
abundance: many
d_gene: TRBD2
CDR3aa: CASSLGRGGYNEQFF
CDR3nt: TGTGCCAGCAGCTTAGGGCGGGGGGGCTACAATGAGCAGTTCTTC

v_gene: TRBV12-3/TRBV12-4
j_gene: TRBJ2-7
abundance: many
d_gene: -
CDR3aa: CASSTGRFYEQYF
CDR3nt: TGTGCCAGCAGTACGGGGAGGTTCTACGAGCAGTACTTC

v_gene: TRBV12-3/TRBV12-4
j_gene: TRBJ1-1
abundance: few
d_gene: TRBD1
CDR3aa: CASSFLLGQGNTEAFF
CDR3nt: TGTGCCAGCAGTTTTCTCCTCGGACAGGGGAACACTGAAGCTTTCTTT

v_gene: TRBV29-1
j_gene: TRBJ1-1
abundance: -
d_gene: TRBD1
CDR3aa: CSVARDRATEAFF
CDR3nt: TGCAGCGTTGCCCGGGACAGGGCCACTGAAGCTTTCTTT

v_gene: TRBV5-5
j_gene: TRBJ2-1
abundance: -
d_gene: -
CDR3aa: CASLDSPLDNEQFF
CDR3nt: TGTGCCAGCCTCGATTCCCCTCTGGACAATGAGCAGTTCTTC

v_gene: TRBV10-3
j_gene: TRBJ1-2
abundance: -
d_gene: -
CDR3aa: CAISVLESNYGYTF
CDR3nt: TGTGCCATCAGTGTCTTGGAATCTAACTATGGCTACACCTTC

v_gene: TRBV20-1
j_gene: TRBJ1-1
abundance: few
d_gene: -
CDR3aa: CSANQGGTEAFF
CDR3nt: TGCAGTGCCAACCAGGGTGGCACTGAAGCTTTCTTT

v_gene: TRBV12-3/TRBV12-4
j_gene: TRBJ2-3
abundance: -
d_gene: -
CDR3aa: CASGPLARVDTQYF
CDR3nt: TGTGCCAGCGGACCACTTGCCAGAGTAGATACGCAGTATTTT

v_gene: TRBV5-1
j_gene: TRBJ2-7
abundance: few
d_gene: TRBD1
CDR3aa: CASSFRTGAMYEQYF
CDR3nt: TGCGCCAGCAGCTTCAGGACAGGGGCGATGTACGAGCAGTACTTC

v_gene: TRBV7-6
j_gene: TRBJ2-3
abundance: few
d_gene: -
CDR3aa: CASSGSGSDTQYF
CDR3nt: TGTGCCAGTTCGGGTTCCGGATCAGATACGCAGTATTTT

v_gene: TRBV6-2/TRBV6-3
j_gene: TRBJ2-1
abundance: -
d_gene: -
CDR3aa: CASSGSRNEQFF
CDR3nt: TGTGCCAGCAGCGGTTCTCGGAATGAGCAGTTCTTC

v_gene: TRBV5-1
j_gene: TRBJ1-6
abundance: few
d_gene: TRBD1
CDR3aa: CASSYLGTHAIRGISPLHF
CDR3nt: TGCGCCAGCAGCTACCTCGGGACACACGCAATCAGGGGGATTTCACCCCTCCACTTT

v_gene: TRBV12-3/TRBV12-4
j_gene: TRBJ1-1
abundance: -
d_gene: TRBD1
CDR3aa: CASSFWTGKAFF
CDR3nt: TGTGCCAGCAGTTTTTGGACAGGAAAAGCTTTCTTT

v_gene: TRBV5-1
j_gene: TRBJ2-1
abundance: many
d_gene: TRBD1
CDR3aa: CASGLTGGGRNEQFF
CDR3nt: TGCGCCAGCGGACTTACAGGGGGAGGTCGCAATGAGCAGTTCTTC

v_gene: TRBV10-3
j_gene: TRBJ2-3
abundance: few
d_gene: -
CDR3aa: CAISEQRGGTDTQYF
CDR3nt: TGTGCCATCAGTGAACAGAGGGGGGGCACAGATACGCAGTATTTT

v_gene: TRBV14
j_gene: TRBJ1-1
abundance: few
d_gene: -
CDR3aa: CASSQPPRPAAFF
CDR3nt: TGTGCCAGCAGCCAACCCCCTCGACCTGCGGCTTTCTTT

v_gene: TRBV29-1
j_gene: TRBJ1-1
abundance: -
d_gene: -
CDR3aa: CSVRTGMDTEAFF
CDR3nt: TGCAGCGTACGAACAGGGATGGACACTGAAGCTTTCTTT

v_gene: TRBV6-5
j_gene: TRBJ1-2
abundance: -
d_gene: -
CDR3aa: CASSPSTGLMGYGYTF
CDR3nt: TGTGCCAGCAGCCCATCTACGGGACTCATGGGCTATGGCTACACCTTC

v_gene: TRBV11-2
j_gene: TRBJ2-5
abundance: many
d_gene: TRBD1
CDR3aa: CASSADRVGETQYF
CDR3nt: TGTGCCAGCAGCGCTGACAGGGTAGGAGAGACCCAGTACTTC

v_gene: TRBV6-1
j_gene: TRBJ2-5
abundance: -
d_gene: -
CDR3aa: CASMGVTETQYF
CDR3nt: TGTGCCAGCATGGGGGTTACGGAGACCCAGTACTTC

v_gene: TRBV6-2/TRBV6-3
j_gene: TRBJ2-1
abundance: -
d_gene: -
CDR3aa: CASTPSRGEQFF
CDR3nt: TGTGCCAGCACCCCGAGTAGGGGGGAGCAGTTCTTC

v_gene: TRBV4-1
j_gene: TRBJ2-7
abundance: many
d_gene: TRBD1
CDR3aa: CASSQPTGIDEQYF
CDR3nt: TGCGCCAGCAGCCAGCCGACAGGGATCGACGAGCAGTACTTC

v_gene: TRBV2
j_gene: TRBJ2-4
abundance: many
d_gene: TRBD1
CDR3aa: CASKLTGANIQYF
CDR3nt: TGTGCCAGCAAGTTGACAGGGGCGAACATTCAGTACTTC

v_gene: TRBV6-5
j_gene: TRBJ1-4
abundance: few
d_gene: -
CDR3aa: CASSYGTNREKLFF
CDR3nt: TGTGCCAGCAGTTACGGGACAAATAGAGAAAAACTGTTTTTT

v_gene: TRBV6-5
j_gene: TRBJ2-7
abundance: few
d_gene: -
CDR3aa: CASSYSRRSSYEQYF
CDR3nt: TGTGCCAGCAGTTACTCGAGGAGGAGCTCCTACGAGCAGTACTTC

v_gene: TRBV30
j_gene: TRBJ1-1
abundance: -
d_gene: -
CDR3aa: CAWIGEFTEAFF
CDR3nt: TGTGCCTGGATCGGGGAATTCACTGAAGCTTTCTTT

v_gene: TRBV11-2
j_gene: TRBJ2-5
abundance: many
d_gene: -
CDR3aa: CASSLDRRGVGTQYF
CDR3nt: TGTGCCAGCAGCTTAGATCGGCGAGGGGTCGGGACCCAGTACTTC

v_gene: TRBV7-2
j_gene: TRBJ2-3
abundance: -
d_gene: -
CDR3aa: CASSASQGADTQYF
CDR3nt: TGTGCCAGCAGCGCGAGCCAGGGTGCAGATACGCAGTATTTT

v_gene: TRBV6-2/TRBV6-3
j_gene: TRBJ1-5
abundance: -
d_gene: -
CDR3aa: CASARDNSNQPQHF
CDR3nt: TGTGCCAGCGCTCGGGATAATAGCAATCAGCCCCAGCATTTT

v_gene: TRBV14
j_gene: TRBJ1-6
abundance: -
d_gene: TRBD1
CDR3aa: CASSQGADRGERNSPLHF
CDR3nt: TGTGCCAGCAGCCAAGGCGCTGACAGGGGCGAGAGGAATTCACCCCTCCACTTT

v_gene: TRBV4-1
j_gene: TRBJ1-2
abundance: -
d_gene: TRBD1
CDR3aa: CASSRTGANYDYTF
CDR3nt: TGCGCCAGCAGCCGAACAGGGGCTAACTATGACTACACCTTC

v_gene: TRBV24-1
j_gene: TRBJ2-3
abundance: -
d_gene: TRBD2
CDR3aa: CATSVPGGRTDTQYF
CDR3nt: TGTGCCACCAGTGTTCCGGGGGGACGCACAGATACGCAGTATTTT

v_gene: TRBV28
j_gene: TRBJ2-3
abundance: -
d_gene: -
CDR3aa: CASSSPLHTQYF
CDR3nt: TGTGCCAGCAGTTCCCCCCTTCATACGCAGTATTTT

v_gene: TRBV6-6
j_gene: TRBJ1-6
abundance: few
d_gene: TRBD1
CDR3aa: CASSYSGGQDRPPLHF
CDR3nt: TGTGCCAGCAGTTACTCGGGGGGTCAGGACAGGCCACCCCTCCACTTT

v_gene: TRBV29-1
j_gene: TRBJ1-4
abundance: few
d_gene: TRBD1
CDR3aa: CSGIQGEKLFF
CDR3nt: TGCAGCGGCATACAGGGGGAAAAACTGTTTTTT

v_gene: TRBV6-2/TRBV6-3
j_gene: TRBJ2-7
abundance: many
d_gene: -
CDR3aa: CASSRSGTDLAYEQYF
CDR3nt: TGTGCCAGCAGTAGATCCGGGACGGACCTCGCCTACGAGCAGTACTTC

v_gene: TRBV27
j_gene: TRBJ2-3
abundance: few
d_gene: -
CDR3aa: CASSHPRGGTDTQYF
CDR3nt: TGTGCCAGCTCTCACCCGCGGGGCGGCACAGATACGCAGTATTTT